This is a list of T cell receptor beta chains from one sample in a study of control samples from healthy donors and cancer patients. Measured with immunoSEQ multiplex PCR; TCRdb has only the in-frame clones, and not every one. The sample lists 150,000 to 200,000 clones; around 95% were seen once. The material sequenced was blood. The receptors were sampled from a woman in her forties in good health. The CDR3 runs from the conserved cysteine through the conserved F or W. Fields, in order: V gene, D gene, J gene, CDR3 DNA, CDR3 protein. D genes are given only for firm matches.

TRBV7-9,-,TRBJ1-1,TGTGCCAGCAGCTTAGAGGCGGTATTCACTGAAGCTTTCTTT,CASSLEAVFTEAFF
TRBV7-9,-,TRBJ1-5,TGTGCCAGCAGCCCCCTCGGTGACAGGCCCAGTCAGCCCCAGCATTTT,CASSPLGDRPSQPQHF
TRBV21-1,-,TRBJ2-3,TGTGCCAGCAGCCGCACCGAATTGACAGATACGCAGTATTTT,CASSRTELTDTQYF
TRBV5-1,TRBD1,TRBJ1-2,TGCGCCAGCAGCTTTGGAGGGACAGGGGGAGAAGGCTACACCTTC,CASSFGGTGGEGYTF
TRBV12-5,-,TRBJ2-1,TGTGCTAGTGGTTTGGCCCCGGACGCTGAGCAGTTCTTC,CASGLAPDAEQFF
TRBV9,-,TRBJ1-2,TGTGCCAGCAGCGTAGAACAGGGACCCTATGGCTACACCTTC,CASSVEQGPYGYTF
TRBV4-3,-,TRBJ1-5,TGCGCCAGCAGCCAAGAATGGCAACGGGGCAATCAGCCCCAGCATTTT,CASSQEWQRGNQPQHF
TRBV10-3,TRBD1,TRBJ1-5,TGTGCCATCAGTGAGGGTACAGGGGCGGATCAGCCCCAGCATTTT,CAISEGTGADQPQHF
TRBV10-2,TRBD1,TRBJ2-1,TGCGCCAGCAGTAGACCGGGACAGGGACGCAATGAGCAGTTCTTC,CASSRPGQGRNEQFF
TRBV7-9,TRBD2,TRBJ2-1,TGTGCCAGCAACCACGTAGCGGGGGGAAACAATGAGCAGTTCTTC,CASNHVAGGNNEQFF
TRBV18,-,TRBJ2-3,TGTGCCAGCTCACCGAATCAGGCAGATACGCAGTATTTT,CASSPNQADTQYF